The sequence of this T cell receptor (beta chain) was determined in a study of T cell repertoires in cytomegalovirus infection. Looking at the study overall: Both CMV infection and a matching HLA type were indicated by public TCR beta signatures.

As for this clonotype: Antigen specificity is unknown.

MiXCR, applied by TCRdb to the reads, yields one record per CDR3 protein. The table lists about 340,000 distinct CDR3 sequences, about 27% of them singletons. With 4 bases clipped from V and 8 bases from J, the junction kept 5 bases outside the gene matches. CDR3 length: 15 amino acids. CDR1 is ENHRY, CDR2 SYGVKD, per germline. The receptor was derived from a human donor in good health (CMV status not recorded). Some clones in this sample may be carry-over from other donors' samples. The chain couples TRBV10-3 to TRBJ1-6, with 10 bases that match TRBD1. The sequences come from cultured PBMCs, collected from culture after CMV antigen stimulation. For the CDR3, the DNA is TGTGCCATCAGTGGGACAGGGGGGGATCATTCACCCCTCCACTTT. Translating it yields CAISGTGGDHSPLHF.